This T cell receptor (beta chain) is from a study of long-term antiretroviral therapy in people with HIV. This clone was detected only once. Its antigen is as yet unknown. The study, taken as a whole, reports: The repertoire was dominated at all time points by clones expanded before ART.

Investigators performed immunoSEQ version v3.0 at survey level. Target depth was about 35,000-50,000 T-cell genomes per sample. The table came from immunoSEQ multiplex PCR; TCRdb's copy has only in-frame clones and leaves some out. The table shows about 24,000 clones, with roughly 85% occurring only once. Trimming cost V 3 bases and J 9 bases, with 15 bases left between them. The CDR3 extends over 14 amino acids. Per the germline V gene, CDR1 is SGHTA and CDR2 is FQGTGA. Every specimen provided about 0.95-11 million cryopreserved PBMC before DNA extraction took place. This clonotype was sampled from a man aged 45-65 years with HIV. The chain combines TRBV7-3 with TRBJ2-1; a possible D gene is TRBD2 (6 bases). Material: unsorted PBMCs, obtained 1.2 years after starting antiretroviral therapy. The CDR3, as DNA: TGTGCCAGCAGCTTTAGCGGCCCTTATGGTGAGCAGTTCTTC. Its translation is CASSFSGPYGEQFF.